This TCR beta chain stems from a study of spatial heterogeneity in lung cancer. Study information: More beta-chain than alpha-chain sequences were consistently detected.

This clonotype was counted many times. The CDR3 spans 15 residues. The V end lost 3 bases, the J end lost 5 bases, and 15 bases lay between the germline ends. Time point specified: sample taken at primary tumor resection. Donation came from about 72 patients with untreated early-stage non-small cell lung cancer. Sequencing covered unsorted whole RNA taken from tumor, nontumor lung or frozen PBMC. Via MiXCR, TCRdb re-called the 5' RACE reads, giving one row per CDR3 protein. Of 5,000 to 6,500 distinct CDR3 sequences in the sample, around 4.3% were seen once. The chain uses TRBV12-3 or TRBV12-4 and TRBJ2-3, with D perhaps assigned TRBD1 or TRBD2 (6 bases each). Here the sequenced sample was normal lung tissue next to the tumor, taken at surgery. The TCR comes from a male donor with early-stage non-small cell lung cancer. CDR3 sequence: CASSFEGGRGDTQYF. The DNA of the CDR3 is TGTGCCAGCAGTTTCGAGGGGGGCAGGGGAGATACGCAGTATTTT.